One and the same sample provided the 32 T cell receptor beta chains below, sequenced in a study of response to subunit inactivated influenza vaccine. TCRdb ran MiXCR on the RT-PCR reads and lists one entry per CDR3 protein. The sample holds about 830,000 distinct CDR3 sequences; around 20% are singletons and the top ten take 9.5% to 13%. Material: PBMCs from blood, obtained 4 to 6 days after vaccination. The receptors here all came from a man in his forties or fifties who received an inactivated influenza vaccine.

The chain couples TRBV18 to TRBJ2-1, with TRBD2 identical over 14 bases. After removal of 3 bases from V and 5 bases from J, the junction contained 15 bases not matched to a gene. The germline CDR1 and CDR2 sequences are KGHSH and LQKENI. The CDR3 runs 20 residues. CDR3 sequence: CASSPLLFFRTSGRNNEQFF. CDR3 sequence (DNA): TGTGCCAGCTCACCGCTTCTGTTTTTTCGGACTAGCGGGAGGAACAATGAGCAGTTCTTC.

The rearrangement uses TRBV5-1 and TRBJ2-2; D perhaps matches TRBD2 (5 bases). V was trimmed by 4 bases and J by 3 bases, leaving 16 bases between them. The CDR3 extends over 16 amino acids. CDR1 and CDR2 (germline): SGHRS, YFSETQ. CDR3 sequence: CASSPGNHADTGELFF. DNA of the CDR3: TGCGCCAGCAGCCCGGGGAACCACGCGGACACCGGGGAGCTGTTTTTT. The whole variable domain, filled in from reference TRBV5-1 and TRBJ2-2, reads KAGVTQTPRYLIKTRGQQVTLSCSPISGHRSVSWYQQTPGQGLQFLFEYFSETQRNKGNFPGRFSGRQFSNSRSEMNVSTLELGDSALYLCASSPGNHADTGELFFGEGSRLTVL.

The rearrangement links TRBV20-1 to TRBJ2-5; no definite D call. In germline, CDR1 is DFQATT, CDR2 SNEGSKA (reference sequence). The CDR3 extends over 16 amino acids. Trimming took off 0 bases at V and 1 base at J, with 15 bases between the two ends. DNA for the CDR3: TGCAGTGCTAGAGATTTGCAGGCCCTCCGCCAAGAGACCCAGTACTTC. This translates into CSARDLQALRQETQYF.

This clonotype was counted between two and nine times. In DNA, the CDR3 is TGTGCCAGCAGCTTCCCTCGGAGGGGAAACTCTTACGAGCAGTACTTC. Protein sequence: CASSFPRRGNSYEQYF. The genes are TRBV7-9 and TRBJ2-7, with D possibly matching TRBD2 (6 bases). The CDR3 contains 16 residues. CDR1 is SEHNR and CDR2 is FQNEAQ in the germline V gene (reference sequence). Trimming stripped 3 bases from V and 4 bases from J, with 19 bases between.

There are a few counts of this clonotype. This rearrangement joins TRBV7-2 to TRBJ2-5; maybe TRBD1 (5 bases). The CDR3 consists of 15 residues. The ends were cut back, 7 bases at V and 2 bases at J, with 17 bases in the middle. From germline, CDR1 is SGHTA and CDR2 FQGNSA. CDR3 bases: TGTGCCAGCAAGAAAGGGTCAGGGCCACAAGAGACCCAGTACTTC. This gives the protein CASKKGSGPQETQYF.

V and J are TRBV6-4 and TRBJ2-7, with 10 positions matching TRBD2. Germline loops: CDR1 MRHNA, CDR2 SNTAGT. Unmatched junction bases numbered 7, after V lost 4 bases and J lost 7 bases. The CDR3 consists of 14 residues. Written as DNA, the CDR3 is TGTGCCAGCAGTGTCCGGCTAGCGGGAGAGGAGCAGTACTTC. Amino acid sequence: CASSVRLAGEEQYF.

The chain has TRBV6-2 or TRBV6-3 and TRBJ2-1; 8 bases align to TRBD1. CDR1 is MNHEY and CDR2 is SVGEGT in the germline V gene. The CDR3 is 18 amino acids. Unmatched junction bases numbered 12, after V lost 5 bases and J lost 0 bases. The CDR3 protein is CASSQYLRTGSSYNEQFF. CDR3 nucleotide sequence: TGTGCCAGCAGTCAATACCTAAGGACAGGGAGCTCCTACAATGAGCAGTTCTTC.

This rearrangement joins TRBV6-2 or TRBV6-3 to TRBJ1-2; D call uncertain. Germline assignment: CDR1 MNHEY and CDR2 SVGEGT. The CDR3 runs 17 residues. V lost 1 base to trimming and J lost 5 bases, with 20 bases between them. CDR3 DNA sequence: TGTGCCAGCAGTTACTTGCCCCTTCGTTACATCCGATATGGCTACACCTTC. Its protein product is CASSYLPLRYIRYGYTF.

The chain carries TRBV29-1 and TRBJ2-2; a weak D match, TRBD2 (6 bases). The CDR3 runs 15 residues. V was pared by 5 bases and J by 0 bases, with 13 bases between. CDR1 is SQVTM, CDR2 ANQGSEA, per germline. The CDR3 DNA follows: TGCAGCGTTTTCGAGACTAGATCGAACACCGGGGAGCTGTTTTTT. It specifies CSVFETRSNTGELFF.

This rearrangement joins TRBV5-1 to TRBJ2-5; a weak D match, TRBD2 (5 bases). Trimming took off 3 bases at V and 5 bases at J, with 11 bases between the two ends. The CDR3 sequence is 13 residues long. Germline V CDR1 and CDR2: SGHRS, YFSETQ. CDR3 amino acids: CASSWTFAETQYF. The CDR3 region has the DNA TGCGCCAGCAGCTGGACTTTCGCGGAGACCCAGTACTTC.

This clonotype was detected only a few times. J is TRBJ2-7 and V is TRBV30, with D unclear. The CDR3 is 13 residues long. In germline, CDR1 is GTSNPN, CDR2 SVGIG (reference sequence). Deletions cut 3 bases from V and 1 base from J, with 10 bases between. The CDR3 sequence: CAWRGFGSYEQYF. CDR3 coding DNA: TGTGCCTGGAGAGGGTTCGGATCCTACGAGCAGTACTTC. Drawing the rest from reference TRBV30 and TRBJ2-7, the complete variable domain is SQTIHQWPATLVQPVGSPLSLECTVEGTSNPNLYWYRQAAGRGLQLLFYSVGIGQISSEVPQNLSASRPQDRQFILSSKKLLLSDSGFYLCAWRGFGSYEQYFGPGTRLTVT.

This CDR3 is CASSPGLAGGHEQFF. In DNA, the CDR3 is TGTGCCAGCAGCCCGGGACTAGCGGGAGGACATGAGCAGTTCTTC. The chain employs TRBV3-1 and TRBJ2-1; 15 nucleotides agree with TRBD2. The CDR3 loop spans 15 amino acids. Germline trimming cut 4 bases from V and 8 bases from J; bases unmatched to any gene: 3. In germline, CDR1 is LGHDT, CDR2 YNNKEL (reference sequence).

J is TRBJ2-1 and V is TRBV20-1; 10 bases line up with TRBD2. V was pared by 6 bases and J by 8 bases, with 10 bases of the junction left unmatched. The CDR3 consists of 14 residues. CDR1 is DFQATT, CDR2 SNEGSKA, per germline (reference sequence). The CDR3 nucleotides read TGCAGTGCGACTAGCGGGCGAGGGGTGTATGAGCAGTTCTTC. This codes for CSATSGRGVYEQFF.

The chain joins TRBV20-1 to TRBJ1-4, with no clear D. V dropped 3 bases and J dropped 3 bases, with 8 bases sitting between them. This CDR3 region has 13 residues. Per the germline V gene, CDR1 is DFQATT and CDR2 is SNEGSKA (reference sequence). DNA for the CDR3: TGCAGTGCTAGTTACCAGTCTAATGAAAAACTGTTTTTT. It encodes CSASYQSNEKLFF.

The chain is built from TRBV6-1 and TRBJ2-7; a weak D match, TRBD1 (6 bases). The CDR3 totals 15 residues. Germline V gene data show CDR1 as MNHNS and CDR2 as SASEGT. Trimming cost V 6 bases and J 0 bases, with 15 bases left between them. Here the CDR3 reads CASRRDNLGSYEQYF. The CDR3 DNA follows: TGTGCCAGCAGACGGGACAACTTGGGCTCCTACGAGCAGTACTTC.

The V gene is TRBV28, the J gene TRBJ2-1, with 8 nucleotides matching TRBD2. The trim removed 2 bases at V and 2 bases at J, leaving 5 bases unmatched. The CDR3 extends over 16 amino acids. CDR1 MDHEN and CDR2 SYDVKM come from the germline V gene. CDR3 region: CASSLSSSGAYNEQFF. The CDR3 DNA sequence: TGTGCCAGCAGTTTAAGTAGTAGCGGGGCCTACAATGAGCAGTTCTTC.

The CDR3 protein is CASSLGEGNRPYGYTF. Written as DNA, the CDR3 is TGCGCCAGCAGCTTGGGTGAGGGGAACAGACCTTATGGCTACACCTTC. This chain joins TRBV5-1 and TRBJ1-2; tentatively, D is TRBD1 (5 bases). Germline V gene sequence: CDR1 SGHRS, CDR2 YFSETQ. The CDR3 runs to 16 residues. Trimming stripped 0 bases from V and 5 bases from J, with 17 bases between.

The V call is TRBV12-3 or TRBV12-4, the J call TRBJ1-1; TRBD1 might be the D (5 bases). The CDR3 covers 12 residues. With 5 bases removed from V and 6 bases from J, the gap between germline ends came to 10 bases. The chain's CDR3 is CASSVTVSEAFF. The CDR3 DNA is TGTGCCAGCAGTGTGACAGTTTCTGAAGCTTTCTTT.

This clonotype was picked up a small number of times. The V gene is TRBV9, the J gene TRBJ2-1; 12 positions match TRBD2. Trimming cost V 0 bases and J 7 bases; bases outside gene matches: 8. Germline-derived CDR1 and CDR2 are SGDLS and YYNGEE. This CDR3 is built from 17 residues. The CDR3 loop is CASSVGGRTSGTNEQFF. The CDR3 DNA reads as TGTGCCAGCAGCGTAGGGGGTAGGACTAGCGGGACAAATGAGCAGTTCTTC.

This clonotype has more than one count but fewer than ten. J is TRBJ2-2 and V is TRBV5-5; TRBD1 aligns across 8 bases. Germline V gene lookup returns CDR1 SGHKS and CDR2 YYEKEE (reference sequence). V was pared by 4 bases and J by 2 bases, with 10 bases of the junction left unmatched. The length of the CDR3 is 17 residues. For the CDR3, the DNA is TGTGCCAGCAGCACGCCTCGGACAGGGAGCAACACCGGGGAGCTGTTTTTT. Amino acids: CASSTPRTGSNTGELFF.

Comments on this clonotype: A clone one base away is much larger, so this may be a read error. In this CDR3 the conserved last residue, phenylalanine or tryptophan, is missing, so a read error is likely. CDR3 loop: CASTAGENTEAFL. DNA for the CDR3: TGCGCCAGCACCGCCGGGGAGAACACTGAAGCTTTCCTT. The chain links TRBV4-1 to TRBJ1-1, with D unclear. This CDR3 spans 13 amino acids. CDR1 is MGHRA and CDR2 is YSYEKL in the germline V gene. V shed 7 bases and J shed 1 base, with 10 bases lying between them.

The CDR3 DNA is TGCGCCAGCAGCTCGGGACGGGATAATGAAAAACTGTTTTTT. Its translation is CASSSGRDNEKLFF. The J gene is TRBJ1-4, the V gene TRBV5-1; D perhaps matches TRBD1 (5 bases). Deletions cut 3 bases from V and 4 bases from J, with 10 bases between. CDR1 is SGHRS, CDR2 YFSETQ, per germline. The CDR3 runs to 14 residues.

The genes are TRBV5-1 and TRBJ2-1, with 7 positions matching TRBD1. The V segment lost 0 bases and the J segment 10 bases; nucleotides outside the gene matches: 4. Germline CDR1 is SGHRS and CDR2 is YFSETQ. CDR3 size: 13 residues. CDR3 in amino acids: CASSLDTGVEQFF. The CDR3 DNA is TGCGCCAGCAGCTTGGATACAGGGGTCGAGCAGTTCTTC.

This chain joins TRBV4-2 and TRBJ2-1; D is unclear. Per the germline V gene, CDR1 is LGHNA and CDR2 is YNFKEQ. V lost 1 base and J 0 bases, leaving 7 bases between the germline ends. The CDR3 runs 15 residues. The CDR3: CASSQVSASYNEQFF. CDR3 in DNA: TGTGCCAGCAGCCAAGTTTCCGCCTCCTACAATGAGCAGTTCTTC.

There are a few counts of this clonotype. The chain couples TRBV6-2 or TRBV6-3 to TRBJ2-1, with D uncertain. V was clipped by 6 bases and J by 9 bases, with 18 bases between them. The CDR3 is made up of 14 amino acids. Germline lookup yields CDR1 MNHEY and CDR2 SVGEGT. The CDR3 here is CASRTDSSFGEQFF. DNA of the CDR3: TGTGCCAGCAGAACCGATTCCAGCTTTGGTGAGCAGTTCTTC.

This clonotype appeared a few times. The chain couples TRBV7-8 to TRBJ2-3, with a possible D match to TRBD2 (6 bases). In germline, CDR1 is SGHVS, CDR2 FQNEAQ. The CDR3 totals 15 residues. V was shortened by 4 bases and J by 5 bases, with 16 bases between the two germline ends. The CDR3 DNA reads TGTGCCAGCAGCTCTTCGGGACTTCGCCTAGATACGCAGTATTTT. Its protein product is CASSSSGLRLDTQYF.

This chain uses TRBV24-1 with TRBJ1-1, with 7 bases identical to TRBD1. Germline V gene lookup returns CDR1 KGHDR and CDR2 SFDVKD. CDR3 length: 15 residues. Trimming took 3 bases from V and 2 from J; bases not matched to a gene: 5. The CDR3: CATSDARTGNTEAFF. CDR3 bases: TGTGCCACCAGTGATGCTAGGACAGGTAACACTGAAGCTTTCTTT.

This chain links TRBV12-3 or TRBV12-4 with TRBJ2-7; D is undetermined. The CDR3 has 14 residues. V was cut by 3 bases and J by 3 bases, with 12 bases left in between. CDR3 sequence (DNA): TGTGCCAGCAGTTTCACCGCCGAATTCTACGAGCAGTACTTC. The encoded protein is CASSFTAEFYEQYF.

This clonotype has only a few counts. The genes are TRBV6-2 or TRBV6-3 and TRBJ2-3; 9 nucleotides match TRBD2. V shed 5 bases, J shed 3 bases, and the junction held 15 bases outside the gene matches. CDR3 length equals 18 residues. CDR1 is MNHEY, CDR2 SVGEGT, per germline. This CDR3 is CASSKSPLLAGLTDTQYF. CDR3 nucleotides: TGTGCCAGCAGTAAATCCCCCCTACTAGCGGGCCTTACAGATACGCAGTATTTT.

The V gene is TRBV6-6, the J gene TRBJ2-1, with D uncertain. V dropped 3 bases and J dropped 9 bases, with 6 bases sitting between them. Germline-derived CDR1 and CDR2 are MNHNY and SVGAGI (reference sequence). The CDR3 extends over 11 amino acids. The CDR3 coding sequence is TGTGCCAGCAGTTATGGGTCTGAGCAGTTCTTC. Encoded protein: CASSYGSEQFF.

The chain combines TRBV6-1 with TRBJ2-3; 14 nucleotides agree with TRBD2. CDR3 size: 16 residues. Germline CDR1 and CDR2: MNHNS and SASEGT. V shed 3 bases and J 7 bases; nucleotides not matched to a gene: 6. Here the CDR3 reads CASSDPGLAGVYTQYF. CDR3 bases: TGTGCCAGCAGTGACCCGGGACTAGCGGGGGTCTATACGCAGTATTTT.

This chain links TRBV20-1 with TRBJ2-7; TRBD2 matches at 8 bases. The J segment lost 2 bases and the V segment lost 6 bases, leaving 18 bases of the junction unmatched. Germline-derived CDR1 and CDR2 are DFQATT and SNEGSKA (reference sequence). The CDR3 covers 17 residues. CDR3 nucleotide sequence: TGCAGTGCCGCCCCAGCGGGGGTATCCCTTACGACCTACGAGCAGTACTTC. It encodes CSAAPAGVSLTTYEQYF.